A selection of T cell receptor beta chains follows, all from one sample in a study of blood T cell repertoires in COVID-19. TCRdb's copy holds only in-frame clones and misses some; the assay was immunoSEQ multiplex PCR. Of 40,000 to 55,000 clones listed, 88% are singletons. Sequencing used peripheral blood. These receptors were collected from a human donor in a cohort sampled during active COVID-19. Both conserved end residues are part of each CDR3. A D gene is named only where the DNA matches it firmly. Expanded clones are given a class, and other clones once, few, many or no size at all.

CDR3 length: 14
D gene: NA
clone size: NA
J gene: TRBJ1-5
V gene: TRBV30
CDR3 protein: CAWSPGGSNQPQHF
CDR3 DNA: TGTGCCTGGAGTCCGGGGGGTAGCAATCAGCCCCAGCATTTT

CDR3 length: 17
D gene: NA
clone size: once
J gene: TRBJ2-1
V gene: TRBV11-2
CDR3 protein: CASSSSWGDATYNEQFF
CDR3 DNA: TGTGCCAGCAGCTCTAGTTGGGGGGACGCGACCTACAATGAGCAGTTCTTC

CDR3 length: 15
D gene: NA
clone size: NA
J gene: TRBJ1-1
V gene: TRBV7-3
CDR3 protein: CASSAPGQKNTEAFF
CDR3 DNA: TGTGCCAGCAGCGCCCCGGGACAAAAGAACACTGAAGCTTTCTTT

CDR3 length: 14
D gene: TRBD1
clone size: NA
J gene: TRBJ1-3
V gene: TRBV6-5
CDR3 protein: CASSRGQGGNTIYF
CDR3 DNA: TGTGCCAGCAGTCGTGGACAGGGAGGAAACACCATATATTTT

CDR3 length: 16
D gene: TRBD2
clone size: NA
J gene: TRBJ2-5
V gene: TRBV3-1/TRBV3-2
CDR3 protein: CASSHFGLALGETQYF
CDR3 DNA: TGTGCCAGCAGCCATTTCGGACTAGCTCTGGGGGAGACCCAGTACTTC

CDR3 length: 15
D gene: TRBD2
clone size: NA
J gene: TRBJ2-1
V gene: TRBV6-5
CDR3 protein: CASSSLAASYNEQFF
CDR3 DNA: TGTGCCAGCAGTTCACTAGCGGCCTCTTACAATGAACAGTTCTTC

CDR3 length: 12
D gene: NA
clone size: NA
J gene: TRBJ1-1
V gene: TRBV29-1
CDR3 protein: CSVVVMNTEAFF
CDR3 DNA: TGCAGCGTTGTAGTAATGAACACTGAAGCTTTCTTT

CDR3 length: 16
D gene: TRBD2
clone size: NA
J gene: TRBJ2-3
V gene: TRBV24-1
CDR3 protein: CATSDPISGGGDTQYF
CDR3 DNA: TGTGCCACCAGTGATCCGATCTCCGGGGGGGGAGATACGCAGTATTTT

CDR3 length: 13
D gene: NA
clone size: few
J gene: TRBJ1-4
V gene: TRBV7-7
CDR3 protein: CASSISYNEKLFF
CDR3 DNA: TGTGCCAGCAGCATCAGTTATAATGAAAAACTGTTTTTT

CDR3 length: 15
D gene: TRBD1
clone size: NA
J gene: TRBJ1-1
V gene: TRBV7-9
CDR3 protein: CASSPPTGVNTEAFF
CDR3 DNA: TGTGCCAGCAGCCCCCCCACAGGGGTGAACACTGAAGCTTTCTTT

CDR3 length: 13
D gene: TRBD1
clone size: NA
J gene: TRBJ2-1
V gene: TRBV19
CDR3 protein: CASSSDRVGQQFF
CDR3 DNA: TGTGCCAGTAGTTCGGACAGGGTAGGCCAGCAGTTCTTC

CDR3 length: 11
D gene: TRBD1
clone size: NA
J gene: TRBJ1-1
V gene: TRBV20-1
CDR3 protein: CSARTGIEAFF
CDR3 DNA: TGCAGTGCTAGGACAGGGATTGAAGCTTTCTTT